These T cell receptor beta chains were read from a single sample in a study of vaccination and CD4 T cells after COVID-19. TCRdb ran MiXCR on the PCR reads and lists one entry per CDR3 protein. The sample has about 11,000 distinct CDR3 sequences; under 35% are singletons. The antigens of these receptors remain unknown. Sequenced input: cultured CD4+ T cells from blood. Receptors were obtained from a human donor with COVID-19. Both conserved end residues are part of each CDR3. Fields, in order: D gene, V gene, clone size, J gene, CDR3 DNA, CDR3 protein. The D gene is left open where the match is weak. Rows may omit the clone size; those that give it use once, few, many or a size class.

d_gene: .
v_gene: TRBV7-3
abundance: .
j_gene: TRBJ2-6
CDR3nt: TGTGCCAGCAGCACAAACAGGGCCTCTGGGGCCAACGTCCTGACTTTC
CDR3aa: CASSTNRASGANVLTF

d_gene: TRBD2
v_gene: TRBV20-1
abundance: .
j_gene: TRBJ2-1
CDR3nt: TGCAGTGCTAGAGATTTGGCTAGCGGACCCAATGAGCAGTTCTTC
CDR3aa: CSARDLASGPNEQFF

d_gene: .
v_gene: TRBV7-9
abundance: medium-sized
j_gene: TRBJ1-6
CDR3nt: TGTGCCAGCAGCCAGGCGGGGATGTATAATTCACCCCTCCACTTT
CDR3aa: CASSQAGMYNSPLHF

d_gene: .
v_gene: TRBV20-1
abundance: .
j_gene: TRBJ2-1
CDR3nt: TGCAGTGCTCTTATCCGGGGGCCGAAATTTAACAATGAGCAGTTCTTC
CDR3aa: CSALIRGPKFNNEQFF

d_gene: .
v_gene: TRBV7-9
abundance: .
j_gene: TRBJ2-1
CDR3nt: TGTGCCAGCAGCCCTGCCCGGGAGCAGTTCTTC
CDR3aa: CASSPAREQFF

d_gene: TRBD2
v_gene: TRBV5-1
abundance: large
j_gene: TRBJ2-1
CDR3nt: TGCGCCAGCAGCTTGGCGGGGGGTACCTACAATGAGCAGTTCTTC
CDR3aa: CASSLAGGTYNEQFF

d_gene: .
v_gene: TRBV2
abundance: .
j_gene: TRBJ1-4
CDR3nt: TGTGCCAGCTCCCGGGCAGGGACTGAAAAACTGTTTTTT
CDR3aa: CASSRAGTEKLFF

d_gene: TRBD1
v_gene: TRBV5-4
abundance: few
j_gene: TRBJ1-2
CDR3nt: TGTGCCAGCAGCTTGGTCCCGACAGGGAACTATGGCTACACCTTC
CDR3aa: CASSLVPTGNYGYTF

d_gene: .
v_gene: TRBV27
abundance: few
j_gene: TRBJ2-6
CDR3nt: TGTGCCAGCAGCACTAAGCAGGGTTTAAGGGAGGCCAACGTCCTGACTTTC
CDR3aa: CASSTKQGLREANVLTF

d_gene: .
v_gene: TRBV6-2/TRBV6-3
abundance: few
j_gene: TRBJ1-5
CDR3nt: TGTGCCAGCACCCCGCCAGGGTTTGAGCCCCAGCATTTT
CDR3aa: CASTPPGFEPQHF

d_gene: TRBD1
v_gene: TRBV6-2/TRBV6-3
abundance: .
j_gene: TRBJ1-1
CDR3nt: TGTGCCAGCAGTTGCTCGAGGACAGGGGGCACTGAAGCTTTCTTT
CDR3aa: CASSCSRTGGTEAFF

d_gene: .
v_gene: TRBV6-1
abundance: .
j_gene: TRBJ1-1
CDR3nt: TGTGCCAGCAGGGGCACTGAAGCTTTCTTT
CDR3aa: CASRGTEAFF

d_gene: .
v_gene: TRBV11-1
abundance: few
j_gene: TRBJ1-2
CDR3nt: TGTGCCAGCAGCATAACCGGGACTGATGGCTACACCTTC
CDR3aa: CASSITGTDGYTF

d_gene: .
v_gene: TRBV28
abundance: few
j_gene: TRBJ1-2
CDR3nt: TGTGCCACCATCGGTGGGGGTACTAACTATGGCTACACCTTC
CDR3aa: CATIGGGTNYGYTF

d_gene: .
v_gene: TRBV6-7
abundance: few
j_gene: TRBJ1-1
CDR3nt: TGTGCCACCTTCGAAGGGGTAATGAACACTGAAGCTTTCTTT
CDR3aa: CATFEGVMNTEAFF

d_gene: TRBD2
v_gene: TRBV20-1
abundance: .
j_gene: TRBJ2-3
CDR3nt: TGCAGTGCTAGAAACCCGGGACTAGCGGGGGGCCGGGGGGATACGCAGTATTTT
CDR3aa: CSARNPGLAGGRGDTQYF

d_gene: .
v_gene: TRBV5-8
abundance: .
j_gene: TRBJ1-5
CDR3nt: TGTGCCAGCATTCGTGGGGGAATTAGTGAGCCCCAGCATTTT
CDR3aa: CASIRGGISEPQHF

d_gene: .
v_gene: TRBV11-2
abundance: .
j_gene: TRBJ1-3
CDR3nt: TGTGCCAGCAGCTTCAGAAAGGTGGACTACTCTGGAAACACCATATATTTT
CDR3aa: CASSFRKVDYSGNTIYF

d_gene: .
v_gene: TRBV10-2
abundance: .
j_gene: TRBJ1-6
CDR3nt: TGCGCCAGCGGTGAATCGGGATATTCACCCCTCCACTTT
CDR3aa: CASGESGYSPLHF

d_gene: .
v_gene: TRBV6-1
abundance: few
j_gene: TRBJ1-1
CDR3nt: TGTGCCAGCAGCCAGGTCGGGGGTGGCACTGAAGCTTTCTTT
CDR3aa: CASSQVGGGTEAFF

d_gene: TRBD1
v_gene: TRBV7-2
abundance: .
j_gene: TRBJ1-2
CDR3nt: TGTGCCAGCAGCTCCCCGGACAGGGTTGGAGGCTACACCTTC
CDR3aa: CASSSPDRVGGYTF